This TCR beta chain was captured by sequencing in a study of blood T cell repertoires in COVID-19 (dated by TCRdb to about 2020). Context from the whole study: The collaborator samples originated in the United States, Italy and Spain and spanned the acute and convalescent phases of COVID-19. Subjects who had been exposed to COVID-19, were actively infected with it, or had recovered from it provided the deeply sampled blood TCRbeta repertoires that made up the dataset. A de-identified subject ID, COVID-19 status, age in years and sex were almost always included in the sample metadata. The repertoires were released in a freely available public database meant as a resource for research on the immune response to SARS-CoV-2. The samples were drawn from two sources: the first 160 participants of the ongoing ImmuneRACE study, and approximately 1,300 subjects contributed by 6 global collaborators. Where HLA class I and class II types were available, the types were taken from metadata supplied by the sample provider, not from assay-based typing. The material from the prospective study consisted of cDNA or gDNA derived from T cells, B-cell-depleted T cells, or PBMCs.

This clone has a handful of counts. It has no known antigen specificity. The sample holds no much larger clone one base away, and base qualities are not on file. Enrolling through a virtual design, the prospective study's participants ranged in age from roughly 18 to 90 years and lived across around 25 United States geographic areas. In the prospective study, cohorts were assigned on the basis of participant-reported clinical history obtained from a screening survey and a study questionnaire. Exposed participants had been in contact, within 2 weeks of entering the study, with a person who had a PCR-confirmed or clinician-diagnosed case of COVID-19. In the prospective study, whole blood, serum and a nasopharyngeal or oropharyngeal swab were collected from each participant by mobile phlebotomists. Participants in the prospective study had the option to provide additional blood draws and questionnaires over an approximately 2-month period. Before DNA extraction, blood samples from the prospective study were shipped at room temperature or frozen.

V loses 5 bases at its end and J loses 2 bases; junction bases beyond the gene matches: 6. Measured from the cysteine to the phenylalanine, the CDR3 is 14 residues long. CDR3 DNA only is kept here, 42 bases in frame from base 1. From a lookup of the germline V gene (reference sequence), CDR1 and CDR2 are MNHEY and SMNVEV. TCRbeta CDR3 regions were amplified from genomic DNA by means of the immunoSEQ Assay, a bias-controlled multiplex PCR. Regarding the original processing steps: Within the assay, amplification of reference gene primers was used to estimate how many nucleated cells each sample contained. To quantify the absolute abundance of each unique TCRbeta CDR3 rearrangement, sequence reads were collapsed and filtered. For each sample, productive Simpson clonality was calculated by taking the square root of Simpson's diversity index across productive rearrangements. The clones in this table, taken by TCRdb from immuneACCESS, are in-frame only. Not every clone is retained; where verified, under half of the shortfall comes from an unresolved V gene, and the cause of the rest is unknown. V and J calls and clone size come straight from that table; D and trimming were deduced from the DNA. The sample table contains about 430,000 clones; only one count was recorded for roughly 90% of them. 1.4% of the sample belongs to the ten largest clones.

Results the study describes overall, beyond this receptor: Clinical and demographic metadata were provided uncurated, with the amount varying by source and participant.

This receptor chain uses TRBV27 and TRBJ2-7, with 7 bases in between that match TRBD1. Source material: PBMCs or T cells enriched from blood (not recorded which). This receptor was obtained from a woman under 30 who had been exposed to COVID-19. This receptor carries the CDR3 CASSPRGTAYEQYF. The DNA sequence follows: TGTGCCAGCAGTCCCAGGGGGACGGCCTACGAGCAGTACTTC.